A single TCR beta chain is shown here with its context. Germline and junction disagree at one end, which may indicate a read error. This record comes from a study of human T cells and chemical hapten exposure. TCRdb re-derived calls from the RACE reads in MiXCR, one entry per CDR3 protein. The sample yields more than 65,000 distinct CDR3 sequences, approximately 10% seen once. There are 13 residues in the CDR3. The germline V gene encodes CDR1 SGHTA and CDR2 FQGNSA. Time point noted: patch test 1, 2 weeks after DPC sensitization. Noted treatment: therapeutic diphenylcyclopropenone sensitization with weekly scalp DPC.

The specimen was whole blood, collected in connection with sensitization to the hapten diphenylcyclopropenone (DPC). The chain has TRBV7-2 and TRBJ2-7; 10 bases fit TRBD2. The TCR originated in a woman between 50 and 59 years old with alopecia areata. Some clones in this sample may be carry-over from other donors' samples. DNA for the CDR3: TGTGTCAGCAGCCGATCCGGGACTAGCGATCCGTACTTC. This sequence encodes CVSSRSGTSDPYF.